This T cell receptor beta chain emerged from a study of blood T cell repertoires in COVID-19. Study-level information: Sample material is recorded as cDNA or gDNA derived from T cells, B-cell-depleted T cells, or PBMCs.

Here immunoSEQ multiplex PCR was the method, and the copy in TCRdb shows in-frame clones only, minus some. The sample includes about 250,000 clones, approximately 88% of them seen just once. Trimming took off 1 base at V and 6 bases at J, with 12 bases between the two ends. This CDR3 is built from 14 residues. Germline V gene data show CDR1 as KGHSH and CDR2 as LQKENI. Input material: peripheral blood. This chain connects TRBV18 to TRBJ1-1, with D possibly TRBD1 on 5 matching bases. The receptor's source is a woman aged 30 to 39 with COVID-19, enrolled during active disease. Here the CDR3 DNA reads TGTGCCAGCTCACCACAGACAGCCGGCTCTGAAGCTTTCTTT. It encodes CASSPQTAGSEAFF.